This T cell receptor beta chain appears in the sequencing data of a study of graft-versus-host responses after intestinal transplantation. About the research overall: Each patient got anti-thymocyte globulin induction, then tacrolimus and steroids for roughly 3 years.

Both intraepithelial and lamina propria lymphocytes were released by processing graft tissue. V lost 0 bases and J lost 4, with 16 bases in between. CDR3 length: 16 amino acids. Germline V CDR1 and CDR2: SGHNT, YYREEE (reference sequence). In the case of this clone: Its antigen is currently unknown.

Assay: immunoSEQ multiplex PCR; the TCRdb copy retains only in-frame clones and omits some. The repertoire holds under 75,000 clones, with 75% to 90% as singletons. Study-level results: There were GvH clones found in recipient marrow, and some of them appeared first in ileum or blood.

This TCR came from a human patient who received an intestinal transplant, so some T cells may come from the graft donor. The input for sequencing was ileum tissue, taken approximately 56 weeks after transplant. This sequence joins TRBV5-4 and TRBJ1-1, with D possibly being TRBD1 (6 bases). The CDR3 bases are TGTGCCAGCAGCTTGGGCTGGAGGGGGTTGGGCACTGAAGCTTTCTTT. Its translation: CASSLGWRGLGTEAFF.